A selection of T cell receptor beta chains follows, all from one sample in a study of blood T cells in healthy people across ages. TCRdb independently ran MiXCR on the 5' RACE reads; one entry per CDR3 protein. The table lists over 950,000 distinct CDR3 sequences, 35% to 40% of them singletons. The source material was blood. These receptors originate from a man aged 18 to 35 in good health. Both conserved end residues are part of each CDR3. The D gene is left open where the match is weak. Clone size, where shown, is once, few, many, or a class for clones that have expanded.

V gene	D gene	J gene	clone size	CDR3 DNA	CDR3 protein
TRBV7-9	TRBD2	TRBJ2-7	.	TGTGCCAGCAGCTTAGGGACTAGCGGGAGATCCTACAATGAGCAGTACTTC	CASSLGTSGRSYNEQYF
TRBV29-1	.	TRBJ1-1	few	TGCAGCCGGATGACAGGCTCTCCCACGGGCGCTTTCTTT	CSRMTGSPTGAFF
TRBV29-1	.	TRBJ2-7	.	TGCAGCGTGGGGGATCCGGGATTCCAGTACTTC	CSVGDPGFQYF
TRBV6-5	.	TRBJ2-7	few	TGTGCCAGCAGTTACTCGGACAGAAACTACGAGCAGTACTTC	CASSYSDRNYEQYF
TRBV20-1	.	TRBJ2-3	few	TGCAGTGCTAGCGACCCGTCTCGGGGCACAGATACGCAGTATTTT	CSASDPSRGTDTQYF
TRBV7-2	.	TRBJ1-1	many	TGTGCCAGCAGCTTTCAGTACACTGAAGCTTTCTTT	CASSFQYTEAFF
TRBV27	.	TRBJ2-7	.	TGTGCCAGCGGCATGCAGGGACCTTTTTACGAGCAGTACTTC	CASGMQGPFYEQYF
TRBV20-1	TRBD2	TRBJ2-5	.	TGCAGTGCCAGCCCTACTAGCGGGGGTTTGGACAATGAGCAGTACTTC	CSASPTSGGLDNEQYF
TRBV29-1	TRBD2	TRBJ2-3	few	TGCAGCGCCCCTACCTATAGCGGGCGGAGCACAGATACGCAGTATTTT	CSAPTYSGRSTDTQYF
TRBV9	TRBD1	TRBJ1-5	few	TGTGCCAGCAGCGAGGGGGCATATCAGCCCCAGCATTTT	CASSEGAYQPQHF
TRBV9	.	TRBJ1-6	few	TGTGCCAGCAGCGCCCGTGGGGGGGCTCTAAATTCACCCCTCCACTTT	CASSARGGALNSPLHF
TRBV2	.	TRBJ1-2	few	TGTGCCAGCACCTACGTCGGGGAAGGCTACACCTTC	CASTYVGEGYTF
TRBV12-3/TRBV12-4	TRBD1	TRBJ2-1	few	TGTGCCAGCACGCAGGGGGCATCTAATGAGCAGTTCTTC	CASTQGASNEQFF
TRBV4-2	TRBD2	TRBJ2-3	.	TGTACCAGCAGCCAAGATCAGGGACTAGCGGGGGCGGATACGCAGTATTTT	CTSSQDQGLAGADTQYF
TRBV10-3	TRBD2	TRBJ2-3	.	TGTGCCATCAGTGAGTCAAGCGGGATTAGCACAGATACGCAGTATTTT	CAISESSGISTDTQYF
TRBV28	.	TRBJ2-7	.	TGTACCAGCAGTCTCCCTCTGATCTCCGAGCAGTACTTC	CTSSLPLISEQYF
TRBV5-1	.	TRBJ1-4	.	TGCGCCAGCAGCACGGGCATGGGGAATGAAAAACTGTTTTTT	CASSTGMGNEKLFF
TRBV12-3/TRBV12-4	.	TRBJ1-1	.	TGTGCCAGCAGCCTCAGCTCGGGTATGACTGAAGCTTTCTTT	CASSLSSGMTEAFF
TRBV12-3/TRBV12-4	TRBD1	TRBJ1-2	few	TGTGCCAGCAGCCAGGGGGGGCAGAACTATGGCTACACCTTC	CASSQGGQNYGYTF
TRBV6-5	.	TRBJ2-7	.	TGTGCCAGCAGTTACGTCCGGGACCGCGCCTACGAGCAGTACTTC	CASSYVRDRAYEQYF
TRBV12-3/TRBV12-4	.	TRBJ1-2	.	TGTGCCAGCAGTACTAACAGGGATTTGTTGGGCTACACCTTC	CASSTNRDLLGYTF
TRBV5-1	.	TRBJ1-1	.	TGCGCCAGCGACGTAACAGGAGGCGAGGGGAACACTGAAGATTTCTTT	CASDVTGGEGNTEDFF
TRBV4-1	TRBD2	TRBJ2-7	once	TGCGCCAGCAGCCAAGATAATGGTGGACTAGGCAGCTCCTACAATGAGCAGTACTTC	CASSQDNGGLGSSYNEQYF
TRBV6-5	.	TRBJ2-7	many	TGTGCCAGCAGTTACTCGCCTACAAACGAGCAGTACTTC	CASSYSPTNEQYF
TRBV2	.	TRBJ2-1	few	TGTGCCAGCAGTGTGAAGGGCAATGAGCAGTTCTTC	CASSVKGNEQFF
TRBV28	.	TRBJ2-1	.	TGTGCCAGCGGCTGGACTGTCGAGTGGGGATCCGGTGAGCAGTTCTTC	CASGWTVEWGSGEQFF
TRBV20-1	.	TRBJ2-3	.	TGCAGTGCTACACAGGGGACCGGGGGGACAGATACGCAGTATTTT	CSATQGTGGTDTQYF
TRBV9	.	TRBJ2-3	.	TGTGCCAGCGAGGGGGGTACAGATACGCAGTATTTT	CASEGGTDTQYF
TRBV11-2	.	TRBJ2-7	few	TGTGCCAGCAGCTTAGATGCCCACGAGCAGTACTTC	CASSLDAHEQYF
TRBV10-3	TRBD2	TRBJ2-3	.	TGTGCCATCGGGCCGGGGGGAAACACAGATACGCAGTATTTT	CAIGPGGNTDTQYF
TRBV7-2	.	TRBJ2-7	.	TGTGCCAGCAGCTTCTTAGTTCTAAGCTCCTACAATGAGCAGTACTTC	CASSFLVLSSYNEQYF
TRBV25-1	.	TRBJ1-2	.	TGTGCCAGCAGGGAAGGGACCTGGACGGCCTCTTATGGCTACACCTTC	CASREGTWTASYGYTF
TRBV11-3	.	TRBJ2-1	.	TGTGCCAGCAGCCCGAACCACAATGAGCAGTTCTTC	CASSPNHNEQFF
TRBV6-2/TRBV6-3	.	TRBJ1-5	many	TGTGCCAGCATGGATAGCAATCAGCCCCAGCATTTT	CASMDSNQPQHF
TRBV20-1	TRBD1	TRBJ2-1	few	TGCAGTGCTCCCCGGACAGGGTTGGACAATGAGCAGTTCTTC	CSAPRTGLDNEQFF
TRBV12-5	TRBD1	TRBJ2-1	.	TGTGCTAGTGGTTCCCCGGGACAGGGGTACAATGAGCAGTTCTTC	CASGSPGQGYNEQFF
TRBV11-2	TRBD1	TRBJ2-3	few	TGTGCCAGCACATTGACAGGGGGGGCCACAGATACGCAGTATTTT	CASTLTGGATDTQYF
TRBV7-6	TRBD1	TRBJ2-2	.	TGTGCCAGCAGCTCACTCACAGGGGGCTTGGGGGAGCTGTTTTTT	CASSSLTGGLGELFF
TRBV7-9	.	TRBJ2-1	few	TGTGCCAGCAGTTTAGAACCCAGGGCCAATGAGCAGTTCTTC	CASSLEPRANEQFF
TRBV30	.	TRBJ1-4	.	TGTGCCTGGAGCCCGACCGGACGGATCCTTGGTGAAAAACTGTTTTTT	CAWSPTGRILGEKLFF
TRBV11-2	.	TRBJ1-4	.	TGTGCCAGCAGCTTAGGGGCACCCTCAACTAATGAAAAACTGTTTTTT	CASSLGAPSTNEKLFF
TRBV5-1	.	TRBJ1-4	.	TGCGCCAGCAGCTTGATGCAGAATGAAAAACTGTTTTTT	CASSLMQNEKLFF
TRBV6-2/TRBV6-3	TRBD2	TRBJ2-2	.	TGTGCCAGCAGTACCCCCGGAGCAGCGGGGTACACCGGGGAGCTGTTTTTT	CASSTPGAAGYTGELFF
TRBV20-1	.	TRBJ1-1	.	TGCAGTGCCCCGCGGGGGGTTACTGAAGCTTTCTTT	CSAPRGVTEAFF
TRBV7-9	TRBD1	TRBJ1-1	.	TGTGCCAGCAGCCCCCGACAGGGGGCGTCGACTGAAGCTTTCTTT	CASSPRQGASTEAFF
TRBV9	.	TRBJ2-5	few	TGTGCCAGCAGCGTATCAGCCCAAGAGACCCAGTACTTC	CASSVSAQETQYF
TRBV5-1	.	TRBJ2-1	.	TGCGCCAGCAGCTTCCAACACAATGAGCAGTTCTTC	CASSFQHNEQFF
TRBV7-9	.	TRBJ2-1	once	TGTGCCAGCAGCCCGGATGAGGCAGGGCCAGAGCAGTTCTTC	CASSPDEAGPEQFF
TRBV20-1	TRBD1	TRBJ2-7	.	TGCAGTGCTAGGGGTATTGGACAGGGGGCTTACGAGCAGTACTTC	CSARGIGQGAYEQYF
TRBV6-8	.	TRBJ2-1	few	TGTGCCAGCAGTTTGATGAGGCGGGGGCCCTACAATGAGCAGTTCTTC	CASSLMRRGPYNEQFF
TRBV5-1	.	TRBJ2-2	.	TGCGCCAGCAGCTGGGGACTTACGAACACCGGGGAGCTGTTTTTT	CASSWGLTNTGELFF
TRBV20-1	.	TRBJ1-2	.	TGCAGTGCTAGGGACAGTAACTTCTATGGCTACACCTTC	CSARDSNFYGYTF
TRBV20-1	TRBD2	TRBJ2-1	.	TGCAGTGCTAAGACGGGGGGGCCCGTTTTACATGAGCAGTTCTTC	CSAKTGGPVLHEQFF
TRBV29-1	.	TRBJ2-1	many	TGCAGCGTGGGGGACACCAATGAGCAGTTCTTC	CSVGDTNEQFF
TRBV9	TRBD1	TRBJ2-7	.	TGTGCCAGCGGACCGGGACAGGGCTACGAGCAGTACTTC	CASGPGQGYEQYF